This T cell receptor beta chain was obtained from a study of blood T cell repertoires in COVID-19 (TCRdb year 2020). In terms of the full investigation: Collaborator samples came from the United States, Italy and Spain and covered acute and convalescent phases of COVID-19. The material from the prospective study consisted of cDNA or gDNA derived from T cells, B-cell-depleted T cells, or PBMCs. Subjects who had been exposed to COVID-19, were actively infected with it, or had recovered from it provided the deeply sampled blood TCRbeta repertoires that made up the dataset. The repertoires were made available in a free public database intended to serve as a resource for research on the immune response to SARS-CoV-2. The samples were drawn from two sources: the first 160 participants of the ongoing ImmuneRACE study, and about 1,300 subjects contributed by 6 global collaborators. Sample metadata almost always included a de-identified subject ID, COVID-19 status, age in years and sex. Where available, HLA class I and class II types were taken from metadata supplied by the sample provider and were not determined by assay-based typing.

Between the V and J ends, shortened by 3 bases and 8 bases respectively, the junction contains 11 bases. The CDR3 runs 13 residues from the cysteine to the phenylalanine. The sequence is cut down to CDR3 DNA, 39 bases in frame from base 1. The germline V gene yields KGHSH for CDR1 and LQKENI for CDR2. Results and caveats for the whole study, not just this receptor: The quantity of clinical and demographic metadata differed by source and by participant and was supplied without curation.

Collaborating institutions collected whole blood in K2EDTA tubes following their own protocols. For TCRbeta analysis, collaborators shipped samples as frozen whole blood, isolated PBMCs, or DNA extracted from either of those sample types. About this clone: Its antigen has not been determined. Per-base qualities were not stored, and no clone one base away is much larger.

TCRbeta CDR3 regions were amplified from genomic DNA using the immunoSEQ Assay, a bias-controlled multiplex PCR. Per the authors' processing: Within the assay, amplification of reference gene primers was used to estimate how many nucleated cells each sample contained. To quantify the absolute abundance of each unique TCRbeta CDR3 rearrangement, sequence reads were collapsed and filtered. For each sample, productive Simpson clonality was calculated as the square root of Simpson's diversity index over productive rearrangements. The table was pulled from immuneACCESS by TCRdb, which kept in-frame rearrangements only. Such tables lose some clones; where checked, under half of the loss comes from unresolved V genes, and the rest has no known cause. The DNA gave D and trimming, while V, J and clone size come from that table. The sample table lists under 30,000 clones, 89% of them with a count of one. Together, the top ten hold approximately 9.8% of the sample.

Sequencing used peripheral blood. This sequence uses TRBV18 and TRBJ2-1, with TRBD2 perhaps the D gene, on 7 matching bases. This receptor was identified in a human donor in a cohort sampled during active COVID-19. CDR3 loop: CASSPTGLDEQFF. The DNA is TGTGCCAGCTCACCGACAGGACTAGATGAGCAGTTCTTC.